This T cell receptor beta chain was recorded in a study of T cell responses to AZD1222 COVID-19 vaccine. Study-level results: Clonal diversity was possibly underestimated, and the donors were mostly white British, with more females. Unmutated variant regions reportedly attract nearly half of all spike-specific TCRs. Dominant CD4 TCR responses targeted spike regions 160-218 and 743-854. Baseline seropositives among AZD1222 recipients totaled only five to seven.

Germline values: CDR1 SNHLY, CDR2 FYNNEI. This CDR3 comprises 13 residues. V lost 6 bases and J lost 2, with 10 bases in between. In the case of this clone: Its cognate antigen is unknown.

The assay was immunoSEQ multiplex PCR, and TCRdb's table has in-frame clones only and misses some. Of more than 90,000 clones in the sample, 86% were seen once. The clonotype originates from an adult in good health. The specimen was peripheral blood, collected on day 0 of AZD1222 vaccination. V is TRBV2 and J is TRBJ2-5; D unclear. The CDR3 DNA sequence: TGTGCCAGCAGAGTAGACCTGCAAGAGACCCAGTACTTC. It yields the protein CASRVDLQETQYF.